This entry lists 24 T cell receptor beta chains sequenced from one sample in a study of T cell changes during pregnancy in multiple sclerosis. Profiling relied on immunoSEQ multiplex PCR, and the TCRdb table lists in-frame clones only, not all of them. The repertoire holds just over 90,000 clones, about nine tenths seen once, with under 2% in the top ten. This specimen consisted of peripheral blood, obtained after pregnancy. Receptor source: a female donor in good health, enrolled as a control in a pregnancy study.

The rearrangement joins TRBV2 to TRBJ1-1; the match to TRBD1 covers 7 bases. V dropped 4 bases and J dropped 5; count of bases not matched to a gene: 7. The CDR3 totals 14 residues. From germline, CDR1 is SNHLY and CDR2 FYNNEI. The CDR3 DNA follows: TGTGCCAGCAGTGGGAGGGGGCAGGGGACTGAAGCTTTCTTT. Protein: CASSGRGQGTEAFF.

The DNA for the CDR3 is TGTGCAAGTCGCCTCACAGGGTCCACTGAAGCTTTCTTT. Protein product: CASRLTGSTEAFF. The chain uses TRBV12-2 and TRBJ1-1; TRBD1 is taken as the D call from the table, unchecked against the DNA. TRBV12-2 has pseudogene status. The CDR3 contains 13 residues.

The chain recombines TRBV29-1 with TRBJ1-1; D is possibly TRBD1 (6 bases). The CDR3 runs 13 residues. Germline V gene sequence: CDR1 SQVTM, CDR2 ANQGSEA. The V and J ends lost 7 bases and 1 base respectively, with 13 bases between them. Written as DNA, the CDR3 is TGCAGCGACGGTCAGGGGCCGAACACTGAAGCTTTCTTT. It encodes CSDGQGPNTEAFF.

V and J are TRBV29-1 and TRBJ1-2, with a tentative D call TRBD1 (6 bases). V lost 3 bases to trimming and J lost 4 bases, with 15 bases between them. CDR1 is SQVTM, CDR2 ANQGSEA, per germline. The CDR3 has 14 amino acids. The CDR3 is CSVEQAGAGYGYTF. DNA of the CDR3: TGCAGCGTTGAGCAGGCGGGGGCGGGCTATGGCTACACCTTC. Supplemented by reference TRBV29-1 and TRBJ1-2, the full variable domain reads SAVISQKPSRDICQRGTSLTIQCQVDSQVTMMFWYRQQPGQSLTLIATANQGSEATYESGFVIDKFPISRPNLTFSTLTVSNMSPEDSSIYLCSVEQAGAGYGYTFGSGTRLTVV.

V is TRBV28 and J is TRBJ2-2, with D perhaps TRBD1 (6 bases). The V end was cut by 7 bases, the J end by 3 bases, with 9 bases between. Germline V gene data show CDR1 as MDHEN and CDR2 as SYDVKM. The CDR3 runs to 13 residues. The CDR3, as DNA: TGTGCCAGCATTCGGACAGACACCGGGGAGCTGTTTTTT. Translating it yields CASIRTDTGELFF.

This chain uses TRBV5-1 with TRBJ1-5, with D maybe TRBD1 (5 bases). V was cut by 1 base and J by 0 bases, with 8 bases left in between. The CDR3 is made up of 15 amino acids. The V gene's germline CDR1 is SGHRS and CDR2 YFSETQ. CDR3 sequence: CASSLQGDSNQPQHF. As DNA, the CDR3 is TGCGCCAGCAGCTTGCAAGGGGATAGCAATCAGCCCCAGCATTTT.

This chain links TRBV11-1 with TRBJ2-5; 7 bases are shared with TRBD2. The CDR3 runs to 15 residues. The junction had 11 bases not matched to a gene; V was cut back by 5 bases and J by 5 bases. Germline V gene sequence: CDR1 SGHAT, CDR2 FQDESV (reference sequence). The CDR3 DNA is TGTGCCAGCAGCCCCGAGCAAGGGGAGGGGGAGACCCAGTACTTC. Translating it yields CASSPEQGEGETQYF.

V and J are TRBV7-9 and TRBJ2-7; D is undetermined. The germline V gene encodes CDR1 SEHNR and CDR2 FQNEAQ (reference sequence). Trimming pared 8 bases from V and 0 bases from J, leaving 17 bases between. The CDR3 covers 15 residues. CDR3 nucleotide sequence: TGTGCCAGCCACTACTCGCCCAGCTACTCCTACGAGCAGTACTTC. It encodes CASHYSPSYSYEQYF. Full variable domain (outside the CDR3, taken from reference TRBV7-9 and TRBJ2-7): DTGVSQNPRHKITKRGQNVTFRCDPISEHNRLYWYRQTLGQGPEFLTYFQNEAQLEKSRLLSDRFSAERPKGSFSTLEIQRTEQGDSAMYLCASHYSPSYSYEQYFGPGTRLTVT.

The chain joins TRBV5-4 to TRBJ1-2, with D tentatively TRBD1 (5 bases). CDR3 length: 13 amino acids. Trimming took off 1 base at V and 4 bases at J, with 8 bases between the two ends. The germline V gene has CDR1 SGHNT and CDR2 YYREEE (reference sequence). Here the CDR3 DNA reads TGTGCCAGCAGCTTGCAGGGTAGCTATGGCTACACCTTC. Translating it yields CASSLQGSYGYTF.

This chain connects TRBV9 to TRBJ1-1, with no clear D. CDR1 is SGDLS, CDR2 YYNGEE, per germline. The CDR3 is 16 amino acids. Between the trimmed V and J ends, which lost 1 base and 1 base, there was a span of 14 bases. The CDR3 DNA reads as TGTGCCAGCAGCGTAAGCCCCCAGAGAGGGAACACTGAAGCTTTCTTT. Translation: CASSVSPQRGNTEAFF. Full variable domain (outside the CDR3, taken from reference TRBV9 and TRBJ1-1): DSGVTQTPKHLITATGQRVTLRCSPRSGDLSVYWYQQSLDQGLQFLIQYYNGEERAKGNILERFSAQQFPDLHSELNLSSLELGDSALYFCASSVSPQRGNTEAFFGQGTRLTVV.

This sequence joins TRBV5-1 and TRBJ1-1; 7 bases line up with TRBD1. The germline CDR1 and CDR2 sequences are SGHRS and YFSETQ. The V and J ends lost 7 bases and 1 base, in that order; junction bases with no gene match: 10. The CDR3 totals 15 residues. CDR3 loop: CASWSLRQGNTEAFF. The DNA of the CDR3 is TGCGCCAGCTGGTCCCTTCGACAGGGGAACACTGAAGCTTTCTTT.

DNA of the CDR3: TGTGCCAGCAGTTCTGGGGCTGGCTATGGCTACACCTTC. Amino acid sequence: CASSSGAGYGYTF. The chain links TRBV28 to TRBJ1-2, with TRBD1 as a possible D gene (5 bases). Trimming cost V 4 bases and J 4 bases, with 10 bases left between them. CDR3 length: 13 amino acids. Germline V CDR1 and CDR2: MDHEN, SYDVKM.

This chain connects TRBV28 to TRBJ1-2; the match to TRBD1 covers 8 bases. With 3 bases clipped from V and 8 bases from J, the junction kept 8 bases outside the gene matches. The germline gives CDR1 MDHEN, CDR2 SYDVKM. This CDR3 has 14 residues. The CDR3 DNA reads TGTGCCAGCAGTTTCGGACAGGGACGGAGGGGCTACACCTTC. Protein product: CASSFGQGRRGYTF.

The rearrangement uses TRBV5-1 and TRBJ1-3, with TRBD1 as a possible D gene (5 bases). The CDR3 covers 17 residues. The germline V and J ends were trimmed by 4 bases and 1 base, with 18 bases remaining between them. Germline assignment: CDR1 SGHRS and CDR2 YFSETQ. The CDR3 coding sequence is TGCGCCAGCAGCGCAGGGACCGACGGAGGGTCTGGAAACACCATATATTTT. It codes for CASSAGTDGGSGNTIYF.

The chain couples TRBV5-1 to TRBJ1-6; 7 nucleotides line up with TRBD1. V lost 3 bases to trimming and J lost 6 bases; unmatched junction nucleotides: 9. The CDR3 consists of 16 residues. Germline V gene data show CDR1 as SGHRS and CDR2 as YFSETQ. CDR3 protein: CASSSQQTGPNSPLHF. In nucleotides, the CDR3 is TGCGCCAGCAGCTCCCAACAGACAGGGCCTAATTCACCCCTCCACTTT.

The rearrangement uses TRBV6-5 and TRBJ2-2; 8 nucleotides line up with TRBD1. V was clipped by 10 bases and J by 7 bases; unmatched bases: 8. Germline values: CDR1 MNHEY, CDR2 SVGAGI. This CDR3 has 13 residues. The CDR3, as DNA: TGTGCCATCGTCGGGACAGGCGGCGGGGAGCTGTTTTTT. Translation: CAIVGTGGGELFF.

The CDR3 loop reads CASTPSTGLEEQYF. CDR3 nucleotides: TGTGCCAGCACCCCATCGACAGGGCTGGAGGAGCAGTACTTC. The chain couples TRBV5-6 to TRBJ2-7; TRBD1 agrees at 7 bases. This CDR3 is 14 amino acids long. Germline CDR1 reads SGHDT; CDR2 reads YYEEEE. The V segment lost 6 bases and the J segment 7 bases; nucleotides outside the gene matches: 13.

The chain combines TRBV4-1 with TRBJ2-7; 14 bases map to TRBD2. There are 15 residues in the CDR3. V gave up 4 bases and J gave up 2 bases; unmatched junction bases: 1. The germline gives CDR1 MGHRA, CDR2 YSYEKL. CDR3 protein: CASSRLAGGAYEQYF. Here the CDR3 DNA reads TGCGCCAGCAGCCGACTAGCGGGGGGGGCCTACGAGCAGTACTTC.

This clone was seen only once. V is TRBV10-1 and J is TRBJ2-7, with 7 bases lining up with TRBD1. Germline CDR1 WNHNN, CDR2 SYGVQD (reference sequence). The CDR3 is 14 residues long. Losses at the gene ends were 6 bases for V and 1 base for J; bases not matched to a gene: 6. The CDR3, as DNA: TGCGCCAGCAGACCCCAACAGGGGTCCTACGAGCAGTACTTC. This translates into CASRPQQGSYEQYF.

This clone was seen a handful of times. The chain couples TRBV12-5 to TRBJ1-5; D call uncertain. V lost 6 bases to trimming and J lost 4 bases, with 4 bases between them. Germline lookup yields CDR1 LGHNT and CDR2 FRNRAP. The CDR3 runs to 11 residues. The CDR3, as DNA: TGTGCTAGTGGCCCTAATCAGCCCCAGCATTTT. It yields the protein CASGPNQPQHF.

The genes are TRBV5-1 and TRBJ1-2, with D possibly matching TRBD1 (5 bases). V lost 8 bases and J lost 3, with 14 bases in between. The CDR3 is made up of 13 amino acids. CDR1 is SGHRS and CDR2 is YFSETQ in the germline V gene. CDR3 nucleotides: TGCGCCAGTTCCGCCGACAGAGACTATGGCTACACCTTC. Translated, it gives CASSADRDYGYTF. Complete variable domain (other parts from reference TRBV5-1 and TRBJ1-2): KAGVTQTPRYLIKTRGQQVTLSCSPISGHRSVSWYQQTPGQGLQFLFEYFSETQRNKGNFPGRFSGRQFSNSRSEMNVSTLELGDSALYLCASSADRDYGYTFGSGTRLTVV.

This clone was detected only once. The CDR3 DNA follows: TGCGCCAGCAGCCAAGGGCAGTTGGTCTTCTCTGGAAACACCATATATTTT. Protein sequence: CASSQGQLVFSGNTIYF. The genes are TRBV4-3 and TRBJ1-3; D not resolved. The CDR3 contains 17 residues. V gave up 1 base and J gave up 0 bases, with 13 bases separating them. CDR1 LGHNA and CDR2 YSLEER come from the germline V gene.

This chain links TRBV18 with TRBJ1-1, with 7 bases that match TRBD1. CDR3 length equals 14 residues. From germline, CDR1 is KGHSH and CDR2 LQKENI. V trimming: 4 bases; J trimming: 8 bases; junction bases outside the gene matches: 10. The CDR3 DNA reads as TGTGCCAGCTCACTCAGGAGTAGGGACAGCGAAGCTTTCTTT. It yields the protein CASSLRSRDSEAFF. Supplemented by reference TRBV18 and TRBJ1-1, the full variable domain reads NAGVMQNPRHLVRRRGQEARLRCSPMKGHSHVYWYRQLPEEGLKFMVYLQKENIIDESGMPKERFSAEFPKEGPSILRIQQVVRGDSAAYFCASSLRSRDSEAFFGQGTRLTVV.

This clone has only one observation. The conserved phenylalanine or tryptophan normally closing the CDR3 is absent here, so this likely arose from a read error. The limits of the CDR3 on the DNA are not certain, so only TCRdb's listed CDR3 is given. The chain joins TRBV6-6 to TRBJ1-2; the table's D call, TRBD1, has no DNA check behind it. The CDR3 spans 11 amino acids, including both terminal residues. Germline assignment: CDR1 MNHNY and CDR2 SVGAGI (reference sequence). The CDR3: CASSIHRQTDR.